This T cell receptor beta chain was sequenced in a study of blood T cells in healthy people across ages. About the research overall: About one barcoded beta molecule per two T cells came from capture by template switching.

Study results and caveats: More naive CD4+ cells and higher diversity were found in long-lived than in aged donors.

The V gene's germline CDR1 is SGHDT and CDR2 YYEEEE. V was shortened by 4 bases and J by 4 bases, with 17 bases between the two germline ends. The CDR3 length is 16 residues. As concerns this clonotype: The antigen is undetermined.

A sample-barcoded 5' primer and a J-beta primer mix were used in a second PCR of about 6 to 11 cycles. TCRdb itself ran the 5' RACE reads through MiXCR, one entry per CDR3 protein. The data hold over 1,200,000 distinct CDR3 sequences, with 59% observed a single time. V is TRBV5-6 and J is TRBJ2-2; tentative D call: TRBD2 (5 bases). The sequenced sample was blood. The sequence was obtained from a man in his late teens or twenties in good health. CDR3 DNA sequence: TGTGCCAGCAGCACGGGTCCCCACGCGGGCACCGGGGAGCTGTTTTTT. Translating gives CASSTGPHAGTGELFF.